The entry below describes one TCR beta chain. The sample originates from a study of blood T cell repertoires in COVID-19. Turning to the study itself: Sample material is recorded as cDNA or gDNA derived from T cells, B-cell-depleted T cells, or PBMCs.

TCRdb's table, derived via immunoSEQ multiplex PCR, lists solely in-frame clones and lacks some. The data contain around 88,000 clones, roughly 90% of them seen just once; the ten biggest clones take up about 1.8%. The TCR was taken from a man aged 60 to 69 with acute or convalescent COVID-19. The specimen sequenced was peripheral blood.

In DNA, the CDR3 is TGTGCCAGCAGTAAATCGGGACAGGGGCCCCTCCGTGCAACTGAAGCTTTCTTT. It encodes CASSKSGQGPLRATEAFF. V gene TRBV21-1 combines with J gene TRBJ1-1; TRBD1, the table's D call, lacks a check against the DNA. TRBV21-1 represents a pseudogene. The CDR3 consists of 18 residues.